The 28 T cell receptor beta chains presented below share a single source sample, sequenced in a study of identical twins. TCRdb called the 5' RACE reads again in MiXCR, with one record for every CDR3 protein. The sample shows roughly 1,500,000 distinct CDR3 sequences, roughly a third of them seen only once. The sequenced sample was cord blood. The receptors were gathered from a newborn girl in good health.

At least ten counts were recorded for this clonotype. The chain has TRBV7-2 and TRBJ2-3; the D gene is possibly TRBD2 (5 bases). The V gene lost 1 base and the J gene lost 9 bases, with 11 bases spanning the gap. This CDR3 has 13 amino acids. Germline loops: CDR1 SGHTA, CDR2 FQGNSA. CDR3: CASSLDGSRTQYF. In nucleotides, the CDR3 is TGTGCCAGCAGCTTAGATGGGAGCCGGACGCAGTATTTT.

This clonotype was detected a few times. The chain combines TRBV20-1 with TRBJ2-1; D gene unclear. Trimming took 3 bases from V and 5 from J, leaving 8 bases between them. Germline V lookup: CDR1 DFQATT, CDR2 SNEGSKA (reference sequence). This CDR3 is built from 12 residues. CDR3 sequence reads: CSASRLHNEQFF. The DNA of the CDR3 is TGCAGTGCTAGCAGGCTTCACAATGAGCAGTTCTTC.

This clonotype was detected a few times. The chain has TRBV10-3 and TRBJ2-7; D uncertain. CDR3 length: 13 residues. CDR1 ENHRY and CDR2 SYGVKD come from the germline V gene. V dropped 0 bases and J dropped 3 bases, with 6 bases sitting between them. The CDR3 protein is CAISESASYEQYF. DNA of the CDR3: TGTGCCATCAGTGAGTCGGCTAGCTACGAGCAGTACTTC.

This clonotype was recorded a few times. This rearrangement joins TRBV9 to TRBJ2-1; D is unclear. Germline CDR1 reads SGDLS; CDR2 reads YYNGEE. This CDR3 region has 16 residues. The ends were cut back, 0 bases at V and 0 bases at J, with 10 bases in the middle. The CDR3, as DNA: TGTGCCAGCAGCGTAGCTGGGTTAAGCTCCTACAATGAGCAGTTCTTC. Protein product: CASSVAGLSSYNEQFF.

The chain combines TRBV11-2 with TRBJ1-6; 8 positions agree with TRBD1. After removal of 1 base from V and 0 bases from J, the junction contained 5 bases not matched to a gene. CDR1 and CDR2 (germline): SGHAT, FQNNGV. The CDR3 is made up of 18 amino acids. The CDR3 region has the DNA TGTGCCAGCAGCTTAGCCGGGGACAGGAGCTCCTATAATTCACCCCTCCACTTT. Encoded protein: CASSLAGDRSSYNSPLHF.

This clonotype appeared a few times. CDR3 sequence: CASSLYGSRETQYF. The DNA of the CDR3 is TGTGCCAGCAGTTTGTATGGGTCCAGGGAGACCCAGTACTTC. This sequence joins TRBV27 and TRBJ2-7; no reliable D call. The J call is doubtful: the DNA matches TRBJ2-5 better. The CDR3 sequence is 14 residues long. Germline loops: CDR1 MNHEY, CDR2 SMNVEV (reference sequence).

There are many counts of this clonotype. The chain has TRBV20-1 and TRBJ2-3; no clear D. Germline V gene data show CDR1 as DFQATT and CDR2 as SNEGSKA (reference sequence). The CDR3 length is 13 residues. Deletions cut 6 bases from V and 2 bases from J, with 12 bases between. The DNA of the CDR3 is TGCAGTGCCCCTAGTGGGAACACAGATACGCAGTATTTT. This sequence encodes CSAPSGNTDTQYF.

V and J are TRBV2 and TRBJ2-2; 8 nucleotides line up with TRBD2. Germline CDR1 and CDR2: SNHLY and FYNNEI. V shed 7 bases, J shed 4 bases, and the junction held 5 bases outside the gene matches. The CDR3 has 14 amino acids. CDR3 in DNA: TGTGCCAGCACCGGGACTAGGGCCACCGGGGAGCTGTTTTTT. Protein: CASTGTRATGELFF.

V is TRBV4-2 and J is TRBJ2-7, with D possibly TRBD2 on 5 matching bases. V lost 1 base and J 0 bases, leaving 10 bases between the germline ends. The CDR3 spans 15 residues. Germline CDR1 LGHNA, CDR2 YNFKEQ. DNA for the CDR3: TGTGCCAGCAGCCAAGGAGGGAGCACCTCCTACGAGCAGTACTTC. It encodes CASSQGGSTSYEQYF.

V and J are TRBV20-1 and TRBJ2-3; D is possibly TRBD2 (6 bases). The germline gives CDR1 DFQATT, CDR2 SNEGSKA (reference sequence). The CDR3 sequence is 17 residues long. The V end lost 5 bases, the J end lost 0 bases, and 21 bases lay between the germline ends. This CDR3 is CSAGGLVGEASTDTQYF. Written as DNA, the CDR3 is TGCAGTGCTGGGGGACTCGTTGGCGAAGCTAGCACAGATACGCAGTATTTT.

This clonotype was observed a handful of times. This chain uses TRBV5-1 with TRBJ1-1; 7 bases map to TRBD1. Germline V lookup: CDR1 SGHRS, CDR2 YFSETQ. With 1 base clipped from V and 5 bases from J, the junction kept 5 bases outside the gene matches. The CDR3 runs to 14 residues. The CDR3 coding sequence is TGCGCCAGCAGCTTGACAGGGGAGGAGACTGAAGCTTTCTTT. Translation gives CASSLTGEETEAFF.

This clonotype turned up a few times. The rearrangement links TRBV3-1 to TRBJ1-2; D gene ambiguous. Per the germline V gene, CDR1 is LGHDT and CDR2 is YNNKEL (reference sequence). The CDR3 has 15 residues. The V end was cut by 0 bases, the J end by 7 bases, with 15 bases between. The CDR3, as DNA: TGTGCCAGCAGCCAAGACCTGCGCAGTGATAGTGGCTACACCTTC. Amino acids: CASSQDLRSDSGYTF.

Only a few counts were recorded for this clonotype. The chain carries TRBV5-1 and TRBJ2-3; D unclear. CDR1 SGHRS and CDR2 YFSETQ come from the germline V gene. CDR3 length: 11 amino acids. Trimming took 7 bases from V and 4 from J, leaving 7 bases between them. This CDR3 reads CASANADTQYF. For the CDR3, the DNA is TGCGCCAGCGCCAATGCAGATACGCAGTATTTT.

The chain recombines TRBV20-1 with TRBJ2-5, with 8 bases that match TRBD2. The CDR3 totals 14 residues. With 1 base clipped from V and 4 bases from J, the junction kept 5 bases outside the gene matches. Germline CDR1 DFQATT, CDR2 SNEGSKA (reference sequence). The CDR3 bases are TGCAGTGCTAGAGTAGGACTAGCTAGAGAGACCCAGTACTTC. This encodes CSARVGLARETQYF.

Comment on this clonotype: A much larger clone differs from this one at a single base, so this may be a read error. The chain carries TRBV4-2 and TRBJ2-3; 8 nucleotides agree with TRBD2. Germline CDR1 is LGHNA and CDR2 is YNFKEQ. With V trimmed by 2 bases and J by 2 bases, 18 bases remained unmatched. CDR3 length: 20 residues. The CDR3 DNA is TGTGCCAGCAGCCAAATTACGAAGGAACTAGCGGAACCCGTCACAGATACGCAGTATTTT. Translated: CASSQITKELAEPVTDTQYF.

The rearrangement links TRBV4-2 to TRBJ2-3, with 7 bases aligning to TRBD2. The germline V gene has CDR1 LGHNA and CDR2 YNFKEQ. Losses at the gene ends were 0 bases for V and 0 bases for J; bases not matched to a gene: 3. CDR3 length: 16 residues. CDR3 in DNA: TGTGCCAGCAGCCAAGATTGGGGGGGTAGCACAGATACGCAGTATTTT. This gives the protein CASSQDWGGSTDTQYF.

Notes on this clonotype: A read error may be the cause here, since a much bigger clone is one base away. The chain is built from TRBV11-2 and TRBJ2-1; D may correspond to TRBD1 or TRBD2 (6 bases each). V was pared by 6 bases and J by 13 bases, with 22 bases between. The germline CDR1 and CDR2 sequences are SGHAT and FQNNGV. CDR3 length: 14 residues. The CDR3 bases are TGTGCCAGCAGTTACGGGGGCCCGGGAGAGACCCAGTTCTTC. Amino acids: CASSYGGPGETQFF.

This clonotype was seen more than once but under ten times. The genes are TRBV7-9 and TRBJ2-3; D tentatively reads TRBD1 or TRBD2 (5 bases each). Trimming removed 3 bases from V and 0 bases from J, with 16 bases in between. Germline CDR1 and CDR2: SEHNR and FQNEAQ (reference sequence). The CDR3 totals 17 residues. CDR3 residues: CASSLRAGRGSTDTQYF. CDR3 coding DNA: TGTGCCAGCAGCTTGAGGGCAGGGAGAGGAAGCACAGATACGCAGTATTTT.

This clonotype showed up many times. The chain combines TRBV25-1 with TRBJ2-3; possibly TRBD2 for D (6 bases). The CDR3 has 15 residues. V dropped 10 bases and J dropped 2 bases, with 19 bases sitting between them. Germline CDR1 is MGHDK and CDR2 is SYGVNS. The DNA for the CDR3 is TGTGCCACCCTTGGACCGGGCGGGATCACAGATACGCAGTATTTT. Protein: CATLGPGGITDTQYF.

This chain links TRBV6-6 with TRBJ2-7, with D possibly being TRBD2 (7 bases). With 4 bases removed from V and 2 bases from J, the gap between germline ends came to 15 bases. Germline CDR1 is MNHNY and CDR2 is SVGAGI (reference sequence). CDR3 length: 15 amino acids. This CDR3 reads CASSSRGAPTYEQYF. For the CDR3, the DNA is TGTGCCAGCAGTTCTCGGGGGGCTCCCACCTACGAGCAGTACTTC.

The chain employs TRBV9 and TRBJ2-5; the D is unclear. The germline gives CDR1 SGDLS, CDR2 YYNGEE. The CDR3 totals 13 residues. The V gene lost 1 base and the J gene lost 1 base, with 5 bases spanning the gap. For the CDR3, the DNA is TGTGCCAGCAGCGTACAGTTCCAAGAGACCCAGTACTTC. As protein: CASSVQFQETQYF. Together with reference TRBV9 and TRBJ2-5, the CDR3 gives the full variable domain: DSGVTQTPKHLITATGQRVTLRCSPRSGDLSVYWYQQSLDQGLQFLIQYYNGEERAKGNILERFSAQQFPDLHSELNLSSLELGDSALYFCASSVQFQETQYFGPGTRLLVL.

The V gene is TRBV10-3, the J gene TRBJ1-2; 10 bases line up with TRBD1. The CDR3 consists of 14 residues. V lost 7 bases to trimming and J lost 6 bases; unmatched junction nucleotides: 8. Germline V gene lookup returns CDR1 ENHRY and CDR2 SYGVKD. The CDR3: CAINFDRGRDGYTF. Here the CDR3 DNA reads TGTGCCATCAATTTTGACAGGGGGCGCGATGGCTACACCTTC.

The chain is built from TRBV20-1 and TRBJ2-7, with unresolved D. The CDR3 is 11 amino acids. Germline V gene lookup returns CDR1 DFQATT and CDR2 SNEGSKA (reference sequence). Trimming took off 5 bases at V and 7 bases at J, with 12 bases between the two ends. The CDR3 loop reads CSALLGYEQYF. In nucleotides, the CDR3 is TGCAGTGCTTTATTGGGCTATGAGCAGTACTTC.

This chain joins TRBV14 and TRBJ2-5, with a weak D call TRBD1 (6 bases). The J call is uncertain, as TRBJ2-7 better fits the DNA end. This CDR3 is 15 amino acids long. Germline lookup yields CDR1 SGHDN and CDR2 FVKESK. CDR3 amino acids: CASSQANRATYEQYF. In DNA, the CDR3 is TGTGCCAGCAGCCAAGCGAACAGGGCCACCTACGAGCAGTACTTC.

This clonotype was seen a few times. The chain recombines TRBV14 with TRBJ2-1; 7 nucleotides agree with TRBD1. Trimming at V came to 9 bases and at J to 1 base, leaving 3 bases not matched to a gene. The CDR3 consists of 13 residues. Germline loops: CDR1 SGHDN, CDR2 FVKESK. CDR3 sequence: CASQGVSYNEQFF. Written as DNA, the CDR3 is TGTGCCAGTCAGGGGGTTTCCTACAATGAGCAGTTCTTC.

This clonotype has a count of ten or more. The chain combines TRBV10-3 with TRBJ1-2; the D is unclear. The CDR3 loop spans 12 amino acids. Germline V lookup: CDR1 ENHRY, CDR2 SYGVKD. V dropped 7 bases and J dropped 1 base, with 7 bases sitting between them. In DNA, the CDR3 is TGTGCCATCACGACGGATAACTATGGCTACACCTTC. As protein: CAITTDNYGYTF.

A note on this clonotype: At one end the junction does not follow the germline gene, possibly because of a read error. The rearrangement uses TRBV5-1 and TRBJ1-5; D is unresolved. The CDR3 spans 15 residues. Germline CDR1 is SGHRS and CDR2 is YFSETQ. This CDR3 is CAGSVGGLSNQPQHF. In DNA, the CDR3 is TGCGCCGGCAGCGTGGGAGGGTTGAGCAATCAGCCCCAGCATTTT.

The V gene is TRBV24-1, the J gene TRBJ2-1; TRBD2 aligns across 11 bases. Trimming took 7 bases from V and 5 from J; bases not matched to a gene: 3. Germline V gives CDR1 KGHDR, CDR2 SFDVKD. This CDR3 comprises 14 residues. The CDR3 nucleotides are TGTGCCACCAGGGGGACTAGCGGTAACAATGAGCAGTTCTTC. This sequence encodes CATRGTSGNNEQFF.